This T cell receptor beta chain derives from a study of blood T cell repertoires in COVID-19. Study background: The origin of the acute and convalescent COVID-19 samples was the United States, Italy and Spain. PBMCs, B-cell-depleted T cells, or T cells provided the cDNA or gDNA that made up the material.

This CDR3 has 11 residues. V lost 8 bases and J 11 bases, leaving 15 bases between the germline ends. The V gene's germline CDR1 is LNHDA and CDR2 SQIVND (reference sequence). Authors' methods: How many nucleated cells were present was estimated from reference gene primer amplification. Measured with immunoSEQ multiplex PCR; TCRdb has only the in-frame clones, and not every one. V, J and clone size were drawn from that table, and D and trimming were deduced from the DNA. Of hundreds of thousands of clones listed, about 90% were seen once; the top ten hold 1.5%. The TCR originated in a woman in her thirties or forties who had recovered from COVID-19. The chain links TRBV19 to TRBJ1-1, with D hard to call. The sample consisted of peripheral blood. The CDR3 coding sequence is TGTGCCAGTTACAGTAAACGGAGGGCTTTCTTT. This encodes CASYSKRRAFF.